One and the same sample provided the 28 T cell receptor beta chains below, sequenced in a study of shared clonotypes between healthy human individuals. Profiling relied on immunoSEQ multiplex PCR, and the TCRdb table lists in-frame clones only, not all of them. The data contain approximately 2.5 million clones, 80% to 95% of them singletons. The specimen sequenced was naive CD4+ T cells from PBMCs. Regarding subset: CD45RA+ positively selected. Receptors originate from a man between 18 and 29 years old in good health. Some clones in this sample may be carry-over from other donors' samples.

The gene calls are TRBV6-5 and TRBJ1-2, with a weak D call TRBD1 (5 bases). Trimming took off 2 bases at V and 6 bases at J, with 13 bases between the two ends. The CDR3 is 14 residues long. CDR1 MNHEY and CDR2 SVGAGI come from the germline V gene. CDR3 nucleotide sequence: TGTGCCAGCAGTTACCGAACTCCAGGGAATGGCTACACCTTC. It translates to CASSYRTPGNGYTF.

V and J are TRBV30 and TRBJ1-6; D is uncertain. The CDR3 covers 12 residues. Germline CDR1 reads GTSNPN; CDR2 reads SVGIG (reference sequence). The V end was cut by 1 base, the J end by 7 bases, with 5 bases between. The chain's CDR3 is CAWSAGNSPLHF. The CDR3, as DNA: TGTGCCTGGAGTGCGGGGAATTCACCCCTCCACTTT.

The V and J genes are TRBV18 and TRBJ1-5, with D uncertain. The V and J ends lost 4 bases and 0 bases respectively, with 13 bases between them. The CDR3 extends over 16 amino acids. The germline V gene has CDR1 KGHSH and CDR2 LQKENI. CDR3 coding DNA: TGTGCCAGCTCACTTATAGGCCCAACTAGCAATCAGCCCCAGCATTTT. Translation gives CASSLIGPTSNQPQHF.

This chain uses TRBV28 with TRBJ2-1, with 9 bases that match TRBD2. The V gene's germline CDR1 is MDHEN and CDR2 SYDVKM. V was clipped by 3 bases and J by 5 bases; unmatched bases: 5. The CDR3 extends over 15 amino acids. DNA of the CDR3: TGTGCCAGCAGTTTTACGACTAGCGGCCACAATGAGCAGTTCTTC. Amino acids: CASSFTTSGHNEQFF.

The chain uses TRBV2 and TRBJ2-7, with 9 bases matching TRBD1. CDR3 size: 14 residues. J was trimmed by 1 base and V by 6 bases; bases with no gene match: 4. The V gene's germline CDR1 is SNHLY and CDR2 FYNNEI. The DNA for the CDR3 is TGTGCCAGCAGGGACAGGGGCGGATCCTACGAGCAGTACTTC. Residues: CASRDRGGSYEQYF.

The chain employs TRBV5-8 and TRBJ2-7, with 10 positions matching TRBD1. The CDR3 contains 15 residues. Germline V CDR1 and CDR2: SGHTS, YDEGEE. Losses at the gene ends were 5 bases for V and 0 bases for J; bases not matched to a gene: 5. CDR3 protein: CASSQTGGNSYEQYF. The CDR3 DNA reads as TGTGCCAGCAGTCAGACAGGGGGCAACTCCTACGAGCAGTACTTC.

The V and J genes are TRBV4-2 and TRBJ2-1; 8 bases line up with TRBD2. The CDR3 has 16 amino acids. Germline CDR1 LGHNA, CDR2 YNFKEQ. V trimming: 1 base; J trimming: 1 base; junction bases outside the gene matches: 3. As DNA, the CDR3 is TGTGCCAGCAGCCAAGGAAGCGGGAGATCCTACAATGAGCAGTTCTTC. Amino acids: CASSQGSGRSYNEQFF.

CDR3 DNA: TGTGCCAGCAGATCCGGGACGCCGCGCACAGATACGCAGTATTTT. The encoded protein is CASRSGTPRTDTQYF. The chain combines TRBV6-5 with TRBJ2-3, with D tentatively TRBD1 or TRBD2 (5 bases each). The V gene's germline CDR1 is MNHEY and CDR2 SVGAGI. CDR3 length equals 15 residues. V lost 6 bases and J lost 1, with 14 bases in between.

The rearrangement links TRBV5-1 to TRBJ1-3; D gene ambiguous. V dropped 0 bases and J dropped 0 bases, with 10 bases sitting between them. From germline, CDR1 is SGHRS and CDR2 YFSETQ. This CDR3 region has 16 residues. The DNA for the CDR3 is TGCGCCAGCAGCTTGGAATGGGCCTCCTCTGGAAACACCATATATTTT. Translated: CASSLEWASSGNTIYF.

This clone showed up just once. The chain carries TRBV27 and TRBJ2-7; 8 positions agree with TRBD2. The CDR3 has 15 amino acids. Germline CDR1 and CDR2: MNHEY and SMNVEV (reference sequence). V gave up 4 bases and J gave up 2 bases; unmatched junction bases: 7. CDR3 amino acids: CASSYDRGGTYEQYF. In DNA, the CDR3 is TGTGCCAGCAGTTATGACCGGGGGGGAACCTACGAGCAGTACTTC.

This CDR3 is CASTPGQTNYGYTF. The CDR3 DNA sequence: TGTGCCAGCACTCCGGGACAGACTAACTATGGCTACACCTTC. The chain uses TRBV6-5 and TRBJ1-2; TRBD1 agrees at 7 bases. V lost 7 bases, J lost 0 bases, and 5 bases stayed unmatched. The CDR3 sequence is 14 residues long. The germline V gene encodes CDR1 MNHEY and CDR2 SVGAGI.

The V and J genes are TRBV15 and TRBJ2-7; D unclear. V lost 5 bases, J lost 3 bases, and 23 bases lay in between. Germline CDR1 LNHNV, CDR2 YYDKDF (reference sequence). CDR3 length equals 17 residues. The CDR3 DNA is TGTGCCACCAGCTTCCAAAAAGGTGGGCAGAAGAGCTACGAGCAGTACTTC. This gives the protein CATSFQKGGQKSYEQYF.

This chain connects TRBV15 to TRBJ2-2; 7 bases fit TRBD1. From germline, CDR1 is LNHNV and CDR2 YYDKDF (reference sequence). The CDR3 is 16 residues long. With V trimmed by 5 bases and J by 3 bases, 9 bases remained unmatched. The CDR3 protein is CATSPITGEYTGELFF. The CDR3 bases are TGTGCCACCAGCCCGATCACAGGGGAGTACACCGGGGAGCTGTTTTTT.

The V and J genes are TRBV6-5 and TRBJ2-5; tentative D call: TRBD2 (6 bases). The CDR3 covers 16 residues. Trimming left V 2 bases short and J 1 base short, with 14 bases between. Germline V gene lookup returns CDR1 MNHEY and CDR2 SVGAGI. The CDR3 loop is CASSYVAGTSQETQYF. The CDR3 DNA sequence: TGTGCCAGCAGTTACGTGGCAGGGACTTCCCAAGAGACCCAGTACTTC.

The V call is TRBV5-4, the J call TRBJ2-6; D remains unclear. The CDR3 length is 15 residues. Germline lookup yields CDR1 SGHNT and CDR2 YYREEE (reference sequence). V gave up 4 bases and J gave up 2 bases, with 10 bases separating them. The CDR3 DNA reads TGTGCCAGCAGCACTACCCTCCCTGGGGCCAACGTCCTGACTTTC. It specifies CASSTTLPGANVLTF.

The V gene is TRBV28, the J gene TRBJ2-2, with TRBD2 matching 7 bases. CDR1 and CDR2 from the germline V gene are MDHEN and SYDVKM. The CDR3 has 14 residues. The J segment lost 6 bases and the V segment lost 6 bases, leaving 7 bases of the junction unmatched. The CDR3 DNA follows: TGTGCCAGCAGCGGCGGGACTACCCCCGGGGAGCTGTTTTTT. Protein: CASSGGTTPGELFF.

V usage is TRBV5-6 and J usage is TRBJ1-3; weak D call: TRBD1 (5 bases). V was shortened by 3 bases and J by 0 bases, with 10 bases between the two germline ends. Germline CDR1 SGHDT, CDR2 YYEEEE. The CDR3 loop spans 15 amino acids. CDR3 nucleotides: TGTGCCAGCAGCTGGCGACAGATCTCTGGAAACACCATATATTTT. Its translation is CASSWRQISGNTIYF.

The chain combines TRBV4-2 with TRBJ2-3; 12 bases map to TRBD2. The germline gives CDR1 LGHNA, CDR2 YNFKEQ. This CDR3 contains 17 residues. V dropped 4 bases and J dropped 4; count of bases not matched to a gene: 9. CDR3 DNA: TGTGCCAGCAGCCCCCAAGTACTAGCGGGAGGCGCAGATACGCAGTATTTT. As protein: CASSPQVLAGGADTQYF.

CDR3: CASSLRTLQETQYF. CDR3 nucleotide sequence: TGTGCCAGCAGCTTACGCACGCTCCAAGAGACCCAGTACTTC. This rearrangement joins TRBV7-2 to TRBJ2-5; D unresolved. Germline CDR1 and CDR2: SGHTA and FQGNSA. CDR3 length: 14 residues. V dropped 2 bases and J dropped 1 base, with 8 bases sitting between them. Based on the CDR3 plus reference TRBV7-2 and TRBJ2-5, the full variable domain is GAGVSQSPSNKVTEKGKDVELRCDPISGHTALYWYRQSLGQGLEFLIYFQGNSAPDKSGLPSDRFSAERTGGSVSTLTIQRTQQEDSAVYLCASSLRTLQETQYFGPGTRLLVL.

The gene calls are TRBV5-1 and TRBJ1-1; D gene unclear. This CDR3 comprises 12 residues. Germline V CDR1 and CDR2: SGHRS, YFSETQ. V lost 3 bases to trimming and J lost 3 bases, with 6 bases between them. The CDR3 coding sequence is TGCGCCAGCAGCTCGATTCACACTGAAGCTTTCTTT. As protein: CASSSIHTEAFF. The full variable domain, completed using reference TRBV5-1 and TRBJ1-1, is KAGVTQTPRYLIKTRGQQVTLSCSPISGHRSVSWYQQTPGQGLQFLFEYFSETQRNKGNFPGRFSGRQFSNSRSEMNVSTLELGDSALYLCASSSIHTEAFFGQGTRLTVV.

Regarding this clone: Other DNA sequences within the sample encode an identical CDR3. The rearrangement joins TRBV18 to TRBJ2-7; a possible D gene is TRBD2 (5 bases). Trimming cost V 2 bases and J 1 base, with 12 bases left between them. Germline assignment: CDR1 KGHSH and CDR2 LQKENI. The CDR3 consists of 15 residues. The CDR3 DNA is TGTGCCAGCTCACCAACGGCGGGTGATTCCTACGAGCAGTACTTC. Translating gives CASSPTAGDSYEQYF.

The chain uses TRBV7-3 and TRBJ2-2, with D unresolved. Trimming took off 3 bases at V and 5 bases at J, with 7 bases between the two ends. The germline V gene has CDR1 SGHTA and CDR2 FQGTGA. This CDR3 comprises 13 residues. In DNA, the CDR3 is TGTGCCAGCAGCTTTTTAGTTACCGGGGAGCTGTTTTTT. It encodes CASSFLVTGELFF.

This chain links TRBV28 with TRBJ1-1; 8 bases map to TRBD1. Germline V gene lookup returns CDR1 MDHEN and CDR2 SYDVKM. The CDR3 has 17 amino acids. V was clipped by 6 bases and J by 1 base; unmatched bases: 13. The CDR3 DNA sequence: TGTGCCAGCAGCTCCCCCCCCGGACAGGGACAGAACACTGAAGCTTTCTTT. It yields the protein CASSSPPGQGQNTEAFF.

The genes are TRBV18 and TRBJ2-5; possible D gene TRBD2, 6 bases. Germline V CDR1 and CDR2: KGHSH, LQKENI. The CDR3 has 18 amino acids. The V and J ends lost 3 bases and 5 bases respectively, with 25 bases between them. The CDR3 DNA follows: TGTGCCAGCTCACCTTACCTGCCCGCTCCGCGGGACGCGGAGACCCAGTACTTC. It is translated as CASSPYLPAPRDAETQYF.

CDR3 DNA sequence: TGCAGTGCTAGAGAGAGAACCCAGTACTTC. Protein: CSARERTQYF. The gene calls are TRBV20-1 and TRBJ2-5; D not resolved. This CDR3 region has 10 residues. The germline CDR1 and CDR2 sequences are DFQATT and SNEGSKA (reference sequence). The V and J ends lost 0 bases and 8 bases respectively, with 4 bases between them.

The chain employs TRBV11-2 and TRBJ2-2, with 7 bases that match TRBD2. With V trimmed by 3 bases and J by 4 bases, 14 bases remained unmatched. CDR3 length equals 18 residues. CDR1 SGHAT and CDR2 FQNNGV come from the germline V gene. CDR3 amino acids: CASSLATLARYTTGELFF. The CDR3 bases are TGTGCCAGCAGCTTGGCCACACTAGCGCGATACACCACCGGGGAGCTGTTTTTT.

The V gene is TRBV29-1, the J gene TRBJ1-1, with 9 bases aligning to TRBD1. This CDR3 has 13 residues. V trimming: 6 bases; J trimming: 5 bases; junction bases outside the gene matches: 7. Germline V gives CDR1 SQVTM, CDR2 ANQGSEA. The chain's CDR3 is CSVAGQGETEAFF. The CDR3 coding sequence is TGCAGCGTCGCGGGACAGGGCGAGACTGAAGCTTTCTTT.

This clone came up once. The chain joins TRBV19 to TRBJ1-1; D call uncertain. The CDR3 runs 15 residues. Trimming left V 7 bases short and J 0 bases short, with 15 bases between. Germline V CDR1 and CDR2: LNHDA, SQIVND (reference sequence). The CDR3 protein is CASKLTSPMNTEAFF. In DNA form, the CDR3 reads TGTGCCAGTAAACTTACCTCGCCGATGAACACTGAAGCTTTCTTT.